A selection of T cell receptor beta chains follows, all from one sample in a study of identical twins. TCRdb re-called the 5' RACE reads with MiXCR, one entry per CDR3 protein. The repertoire has approximately 490,000 distinct CDR3 sequences, under 25% of them found once; the top ten carry 0.48%. This sample also belongs to another study, concerning yellow fever vaccine responses in identical twins.

The sequenced sample consisted of CD4+ T cells sorted from blood. These receptors all come from a woman younger than 35 in good health. CDR3s include the opening cysteine and the closing phenylalanine or tryptophan. A D gene is named only where the DNA matches it firmly. The listing skips clone size in some rows; elsewhere it reads once, few, many or a size class.

TRBV3-1,TRBJ2-1,-,-,CASSHSGGNNEQFF,TGTGCCAGCAGCCACTCGGGGGGCAACAATGAGCAGTTCTTC
TRBV29-1,TRBJ2-3,-,-,CSVLGISTDTQYF,TGCAGCGTGTTGGGAATTAGCACAGATACGCAGTATTTT
TRBV12-3/TRBV12-4,TRBJ1-1,TRBD1,-,CASTYRGTEAFF,TGTGCCAGCACCTACAGGGGAACTGAAGCTTTCTTT
TRBV5-1,TRBJ2-5,TRBD2,few,CASSVWTSGGETQYF,TGCGCCAGCAGCGTATGGACTAGCGGGGGGGAGACCCAGTACTTC
TRBV18,TRBJ2-1,TRBD2,-,CASSWASGSSYNEQFF,TGTGCCAGCTCATGGGCTAGCGGGAGCAGCTACAATGAGCAGTTCTTC
TRBV28,TRBJ2-5,TRBD2,-,CASSTPGRARETQYF,TGTGCCAGCAGTACCCCCGGGAGGGCCCGGGAGACCCAGTACTTC
TRBV12-3/TRBV12-4,TRBJ2-7,-,few,CASSLATGYWDEQYF,TGTGCCAGCAGTTTGGCTACAGGGTATTGGGACGAGCAGTACTTC
TRBV11-2,TRBJ2-5,-,many,CASSLVSETQYF,TGTGCCAGCAGCTTAGTCTCGGAGACCCAGTACTTC
TRBV7-9,TRBJ2-6,-,-,CASSSSLGGANVLTF,TGTGCCAGCAGCTCTTCACTAGGTGGGGCCAACGTCCTGACTTTC
TRBV2,TRBJ2-1,-,few,CASSVPDEQFF,TGTGCCAGCAGTGTCCCGGATGAGCAGTTCTTC
TRBV2,TRBJ2-4,TRBD2,-,CASSPRAGGLAKNIQYF,TGTGCCAGCAGTCCCCGGGCGGGGGGGCTGGCCAAAAACATTCAGTACTTC
TRBV11-1,TRBJ2-3,TRBD2,few,CASNKPRLAGGPTDTQYF,TGTGCCAGCAACAAACCGAGATTGGCGGGAGGGCCTACAGATACGCAGTATTTT
TRBV3-1,TRBJ2-2,TRBD1,few,CASSPGTGMNTGELFF,TGTGCCAGCAGCCCTGGGACAGGGATGAACACCGGGGAGCTGTTTTTT
TRBV28,TRBJ2-4,TRBD2,-,CASSLPTLAVQYF,TGTGCCAGCAGCCTCCCTACCCTAGCGGTTCAGTACTTC
TRBV2,TRBJ1-3,-,few,CASSVGRFGNTIYF,TGTGCCAGCAGTGTAGGACGCTTCGGAAACACCATATATTTT